The 24 T cell receptor beta chains presented below share a single source sample, sequenced in a study of beta chain features in type 1 diabetes (dated by TCRdb to about 2018). Their cognate antigens are unknown. Here is what the overall study found, with its caveats: In all four CD4+ subsets, TCRB CDR3 length was moderately but significantly shorter in type 1 diabetes patients.

The library was made by the immunoSEQ multiplex PCR assay. The High Capacity cDNA Reverse Transcription Kit was used to reverse transcribe all of the isolated RNA, meaning that expressed TCRB transcripts were what got sequenced. The immuneACCESS repertoire file appears here via TCRdb, limited to in-frame rearrangements. These files lack a portion of the clones; in checked studies, under half of the deficit traces to unresolved V genes, and the cause of the others is not known. This sample holds about 640,000 clones; around 12% were observed only once. Around 0.12% of the sample goes to the ten largest clones. Sample: naive CD4+ T cells from blood. Explained via the paper, the cell subset or site label denotes: true naive CD4+ T cells. The origin of the receptors is a man aged 30 to 45 with type 1 diabetes.

The CDR3 reads CASSYSRGLADTQYF. In DNA, the CDR3 is TGTGCCAGCAGTTACTCGAGGGGCCTCGCAGATACGCAGTATTTT. The chain recombines TRBV6-5 with TRBJ2-3; D may correspond to TRBD1 or TRBD2 (5 bases each). Trimming stripped 0 bases from V and 4 bases from J, with 11 bases between. The CDR3 extends over 15 amino acids. Germline lookup yields CDR1 MNHEY and CDR2 SVGAGI.

This clone was detected a few times. V gene TRBV7-8 combines with J gene TRBJ2-3; D unclear. The CDR3 totals 16 residues. Per germline, CDR1 SGHVS and CDR2 FQNEAQ. Trimming left V 2 bases short and J 0 bases short, with 12 bases between. CDR3 nucleotide sequence: TGTGCCAGCAGCTTATTAGGGTCTTTTAGCACAGATACGCAGTATTTT. Translating it yields CASSLLGSFSTDTQYF. Drawing the rest from reference TRBV7-8 and TRBJ2-3, the complete variable domain is GAGVSQSPRYKVAKRGQDVALRCDPISGHVSLFWYQQALGQGPEFLTYFQNEAQLDKSGLPSDRFFAERPEGSVSTLKIQRTQQEDSAVYLCASSLLGSFSTDTQYFGPGTRLTVL.

This clone was seen only a few times. The chain combines TRBV5-4 with TRBJ1-4, with TRBD1 as a possible D gene (5 bases). The CDR3 has 15 residues. The V end was cut by 0 bases, the J end by 5 bases, with 11 bases between. Germline CDR1 and CDR2: SGHNT and YYREEE (reference sequence). The CDR3 DNA is TGTGCCAGCAGCTTGGAAGGGGCCGTAAATGAAAAACTGTTTTTT. It is translated as CASSLEGAVNEKLFF.

The table lists this clone with a few counts. The chain combines TRBV7-9 with TRBJ1-1; D may be TRBD1 (5 bases). Germline lookup yields CDR1 SEHNR and CDR2 FQNEAQ (reference sequence). This CDR3 has 14 amino acids. V lost 4 bases and J 3 bases, leaving 12 bases between the germline ends. For the CDR3, the DNA is TGTGCCAGCAGCTCCCGGGGGGTACACACTGAAGCTTTCTTT. It is translated as CASSSRGVHTEAFF.

The rearrangement joins TRBV5-1 to TRBJ2-5, with 11 nucleotides matching TRBD2. The CDR3 is 16 amino acids. Germline CDR1 and CDR2: SGHRS and YFSETQ. V shed 0 bases and J 3 bases; nucleotides not matched to a gene: 4. The CDR3 reads CASSLEASGGKETQYF. CDR3 DNA: TGCGCCAGCAGCTTGGAGGCTAGCGGGGGGAAAGAGACCCAGTACTTC.

This rearrangement joins TRBV7-2 to TRBJ2-7; 8 bases are a match to TRBD1. Germline V CDR1 and CDR2: SGHTA, FQGNSA. V lost 4 bases and J lost 4; bases outside the gene matches: 9. The CDR3 covers 15 residues. This chain's CDR3 is CASSYVIGQGYEQYF. Here the CDR3 DNA reads TGTGCCAGCAGCTATGTCATCGGACAGGGATACGAGCAGTACTTC. The full variable domain, rest sourced from reference TRBV7-2 and TRBJ2-7, is GAGVSQSPSNKVTEKGKDVELRCDPISGHTALYWYRQSLGQGLEFLIYFQGNSAPDKSGLPSDRFSAERTGGSVSTLTIQRTQQEDSAVYLCASSYVIGQGYEQYFGPGTRLTVT.

The genes are TRBV5-6 and TRBJ2-7, with TRBD1 identical over 7 bases. The CDR3 is 15 residues long. Germline assignment: CDR1 SGHDT and CDR2 YYEEEE. V was pared by 2 bases and J by 7 bases, with 12 bases of the junction left unmatched. Here the CDR3 DNA reads TGTGCCAGCAGCTTCAAGGGACAGACATTGCGAGAGCAGTACTTC. Translation: CASSFKGQTLREQYF.

The CDR3 DNA reads TGTGCCAGCGGAGACAGGGCTTATAATTCACCCCTCCACTTT. It translates to CASGDRAYNSPLHF. This chain joins TRBV27 and TRBJ1-6, with TRBD1 matching 7 bases. The V gene's germline CDR1 is MNHEY and CDR2 SMNVEV (reference sequence). Unmatched junction bases numbered 5, after V lost 8 bases and J lost 4 bases. This CDR3 has 14 amino acids.

Concerning this clone itself: Other DNA sequences in the same sample also yield this CDR3. This CDR3 reads CASSLGQTSSYNEQFF. The CDR3 bases are TGCGCCAGCAGCCTAGGACAGACCAGCTCCTACAATGAGCAGTTCTTC. This chain connects TRBV5-1 to TRBJ2-1; tentative D call: TRBD1 (6 bases). From germline, CDR1 is SGHRS and CDR2 YFSETQ. The V end was cut by 4 bases, the J end by 0 bases, with 14 bases between. CDR3 size: 16 residues.

This clone has a handful of counts. The V gene is TRBV7-6, the J gene TRBJ2-1; no reliable D call. V was cut by 5 bases and J by 0 bases, with 14 bases left in between. The CDR3 has 16 amino acids. Germline V gene data show CDR1 as SGHVS and CDR2 as FNYEAQ. In DNA form, the CDR3 reads TGTGCCAGCAGCCCCCGGCTCAGACTCTCCTACAATGAGCAGTTCTTC. It is translated as CASSPRLRLSYNEQFF.

The chain recombines TRBV28 with TRBJ2-3, with 9 bases identical to TRBD1. This CDR3 is 13 amino acids long. The junction had 3 bases not matched to a gene; V was cut back by 9 bases and J by 2 bases. Germline CDR1 is MDHEN and CDR2 is SYDVKM. This chain's CDR3 is CASRTGATDTQYF. The CDR3 DNA sequence: TGTGCCAGTCGGACAGGGGCCACAGATACGCAGTATTTT.

Many counts were recorded for this clone. V and J are TRBV2 and TRBJ1-4; D ambiguous. V was trimmed by 7 bases and J by 8 bases, leaving 8 bases between them. Germline-derived CDR1 and CDR2 are SNHLY and FYNNEI. The CDR3 has 11 residues. The CDR3 DNA reads TGTGCCAGCAACACTCGGGAAAAACTGTTTTTT. Its protein is CASNTREKLFF.

A few counts support this clone. The chain joins TRBV4-2 to TRBJ2-3; 8 nucleotides align to TRBD1. From germline, CDR1 is LGHNA and CDR2 YNFKEQ. Trimming took 4 bases from V and 4 from J; bases not matched to a gene: 7. CDR3 length equals 15 residues. This CDR3 is CASSLGQARADTQYF. The CDR3 DNA reads TGTGCCAGCAGCCTGGGACAGGCGCGCGCAGATACGCAGTATTTT.

The sample holds a few counts of this clone. This chain connects TRBV28 to TRBJ2-7, with 7 bases that match TRBD1. The CDR3 length is 14 residues. Losses at the gene ends were 8 bases for V and 3 bases for J; bases not matched to a gene: 10. Germline V gene data show CDR1 as MDHEN and CDR2 as SYDVKM. The CDR3 DNA sequence: TGTGCCAGCCGACTTGGACAGGTAGACTACGAGCAGTACTTC. Translating it yields CASRLGQVDYEQYF.

The V and J genes are TRBV10-2 and TRBJ2-5; a weak D match, TRBD1 (7 bases). V dropped 6 bases and J dropped 2 bases, with 13 bases sitting between them. The CDR3 is 14 amino acids. Germline CDR1 is WSHSY and CDR2 is SAAADI. CDR3 sequence: CASSPTGRQETQYF. The DNA for the CDR3 is TGCGCCAGCAGCCCGACAGGGAGGCAAGAGACCCAGTACTTC.

This clone occurred once. The chain recombines TRBV6-5 with TRBJ1-6, with no clear D. The CDR3 is 14 residues long. Germline CDR1 MNHEY, CDR2 SVGAGI. The V end lost 0 bases, the J end lost 9 bases, and 9 bases lay between the germline ends. CDR3 DNA: TGTGCCAGCAGTTACTCTAAATTAGGTTCACCCCTCCACTTT. Its translation is CASSYSKLGSPLHF.

V usage is TRBV7-3 and J usage is TRBJ2-2, with a weak D call TRBD1 (6 bases). Germline values: CDR1 SGHTA, CDR2 FQGTGA. CDR3 length: 16 amino acids. The ends were cut back, 5 bases at V and 0 bases at J, with 13 bases in the middle. The CDR3 spells CASSHSGGSNTGELFF. The CDR3 nucleotides read TGTGCCAGCAGCCACTCTGGGGGCTCGAACACCGGGGAGCTGTTTTTT. Using reference TRBV7-3 and TRBJ2-2 for the parts outside the CDR3, the full variable domain is GAGVSQTPSNKVTEKGKYVELRCDPISGHTALYWYRQSLGQGPEFLIYFQGTGAADDSGLPNDRFFAVRPEGSVSTLKIQRTERGDSAVYLCASSHSGGSNTGELFFGEGSRLTVL.

The chain recombines TRBV10-3 with TRBJ1-4, with D possibly being TRBD1 (5 bases). Germline loops: CDR1 ENHRY, CDR2 SYGVKD. V dropped 11 bases and J dropped 8 bases, with 18 bases sitting between them. The CDR3 totals 13 residues. In DNA form, the CDR3 reads TGTGCCGCGGACGACGGGAGACAGGAAAAACTGTTTTTT. The encoded protein is CAADDGRQEKLFF.

The V gene is TRBV29-1, the J gene TRBJ2-1; perhaps TRBD2 as D (5 bases). Germline CDR1 SQVTM, CDR2 ANQGSEA. This CDR3 comprises 11 residues. Trimming took 7 bases from V and 10 from J, leaving 14 bases between them. This CDR3 is CSARGMEEQFF. The CDR3 DNA is TGCAGCGCCCGGGGAATGGAGGAGCAGTTCTTC.

The table lists this clone with a few counts. V gene TRBV10-3 combines with J gene TRBJ2-7; no firm D call. Germline lookup yields CDR1 ENHRY and CDR2 SYGVKD. This CDR3 is built from 11 residues. CDR3 DNA: TGTGCTATTTCAGCGTATGACGAGCAGTACTTC. It yields the protein CAISAYDEQYF.

The table lists this clone with a few counts. CDR3 amino acids: CASTRSPTTNEKLFF. CDR3 in DNA: TGTGCCAGCACCCGGAGTCCAACAACTAATGAAAAACTGTTTTTT. The chain carries TRBV6-5 and TRBJ1-4; D is unresolved. The V and J ends lost 7 bases and 0 bases respectively, with 12 bases between them. The CDR3 contains 15 residues. Germline V gene data show CDR1 as MNHEY and CDR2 as SVGAGI.

This clone was seen at least ten times. The chain is built from TRBV11-2 and TRBJ1-2, with unresolved D. CDR1 and CDR2 from the germline V gene are SGHAT and FQNNGV. With 1 base removed from V and 7 bases from J, the gap between germline ends came to 13 bases. The CDR3 contains 14 residues. In DNA, the CDR3 is TGTGCCAGCAGCTTAGCCCAAAGGGAAGGTGGCTACACCTTC. This codes for CASSLAQREGGYTF.

In this sample, this clone turned up a few times. The V and J genes are TRBV6-1 and TRBJ2-7; D is undetermined. The V gene lost 3 bases and the J gene lost 2 bases, with 20 bases spanning the gap. Germline CDR1 MNHNS, CDR2 SASEGT. This CDR3 is built from 17 residues. The CDR3 DNA reads as TGTGCCAGCAGTGACTGGAAGGGCGATCCATTTGCCTACGAGCAGTACTTC. This encodes CASSDWKGDPFAYEQYF.

The chain joins TRBV4-3 to TRBJ1-4, with 8 bases identical to TRBD1. V trimming: 2 bases; J trimming: 1 base; junction bases outside the gene matches: 6. Germline V gives CDR1 LGHNA, CDR2 YSLEER. The CDR3 consists of 17 residues. CDR3 in DNA: TGCGCCAGCAGCCAATCGACAGGGGAGAGAACTAATGAAAAACTGTTTTTT. Its protein product is CASSQSTGERTNEKLFF.